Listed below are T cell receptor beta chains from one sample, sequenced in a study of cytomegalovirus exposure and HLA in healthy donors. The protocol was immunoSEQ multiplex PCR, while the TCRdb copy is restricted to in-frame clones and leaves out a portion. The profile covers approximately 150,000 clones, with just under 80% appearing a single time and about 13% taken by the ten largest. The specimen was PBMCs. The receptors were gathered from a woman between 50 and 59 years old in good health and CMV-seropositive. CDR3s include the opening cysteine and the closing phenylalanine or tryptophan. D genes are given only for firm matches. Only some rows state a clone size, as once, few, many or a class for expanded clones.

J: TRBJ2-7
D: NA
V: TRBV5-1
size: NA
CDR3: CASSSRDFPSNEQYF
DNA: TGCGCCAGCAGCTCCCGGGATTTCCCCTCCAACGAGCAGTACTTC

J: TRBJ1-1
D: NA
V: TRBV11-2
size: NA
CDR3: CASSLSRGNTEAFF
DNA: TGTGCCAGCAGCTTAAGTCGGGGGAACACTGAAGCTTTCTTT

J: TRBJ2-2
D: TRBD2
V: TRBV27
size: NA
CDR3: CASSLVLASGELFF
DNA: TGTGCCAGCAGTTTAGTACTAGCGAGCGGGGAGCTGTTTTTT

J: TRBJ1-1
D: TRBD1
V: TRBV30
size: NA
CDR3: CAWSVNPGQGKAEAFF
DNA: TGTGCCTGGAGTGTTAACCCGGGACAGGGGAAGGCTGAAGCTTTCTTT

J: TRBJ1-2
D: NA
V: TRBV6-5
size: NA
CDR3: CASTRVGFGGYTF
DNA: TGTGCCAGCACCCGAGTCGGGTTCGGTGGCTACACCTTC

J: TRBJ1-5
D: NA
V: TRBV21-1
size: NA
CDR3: CASSARVDTSNQPQHF
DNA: TGTGCCAGCAGCGCCAGAGTGGACACTAGCAATCAGCCCCAGCATTTT

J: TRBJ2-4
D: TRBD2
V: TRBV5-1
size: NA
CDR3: CASSLEAGGNGIQYF
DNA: TGCGCCAGCAGCTTGGAAGCGGGGGGCAATGGCATTCAGTACTTC

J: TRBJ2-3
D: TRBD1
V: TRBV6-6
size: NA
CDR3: CASSTRDRGGVDTQYF
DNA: TGTGCCAGCAGTACCCGGGACAGGGGAGGGGTGGATACGCAGTATTTT

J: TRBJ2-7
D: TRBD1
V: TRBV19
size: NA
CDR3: CASSGTALGPYEQYF
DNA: TGTGCCAGCTCCGGGACAGCCTTGGGACCCTACGAGCAGTACTTC

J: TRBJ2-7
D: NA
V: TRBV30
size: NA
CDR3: CALCDRDSYEQYF
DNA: TGTGCCTTATGCGACAGAGACTCCTACGAGCAGTACTTC

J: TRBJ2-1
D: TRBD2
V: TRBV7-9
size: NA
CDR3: CASSYPSSGVYNEQFF
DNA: TGTGCCAGCAGCTATCCCTCTAGCGGGGTCTACAATGAGCAGTTCTTC

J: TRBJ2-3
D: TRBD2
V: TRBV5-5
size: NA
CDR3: CASSLYGGGSTDTQYF
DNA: TGTGCCAGCAGCTTGTACGGGGGGGGTAGCACAGATACGCAGTATTTT

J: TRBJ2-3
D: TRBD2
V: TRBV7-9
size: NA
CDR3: CASSPQTSGGSNTQYF
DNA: TGTGCCAGCAGCCCCCAGACTAGCGGGGGCTCAAATACGCAGTATTTT

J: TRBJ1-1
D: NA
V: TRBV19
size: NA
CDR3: CASSIDTLTEAFF
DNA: TGTGCCAGTAGTATCGACACCCTCACTGAAGCTTTCTTT

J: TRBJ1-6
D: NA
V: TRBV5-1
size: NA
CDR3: CASSSDRNSPLHF
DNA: TGCGCCAGCAGCTCCGACAGGAATTCACCCCTCCACTTT

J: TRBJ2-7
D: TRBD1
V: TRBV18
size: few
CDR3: CASSPDRTGLSYEQYF
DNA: TGTGCCAGCTCACCAGATAGGACAGGGCTCTCCTACGAGCAGTACTTC

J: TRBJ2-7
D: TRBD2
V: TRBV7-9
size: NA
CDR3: CASGGLAGGLYEQYF
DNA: TGTGCCAGCGGGGGTTTAGCGGGGGGGCTCTACGAGCAGTACTTC

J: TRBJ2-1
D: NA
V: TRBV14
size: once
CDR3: CASSQSRGSYNEQFF
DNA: TGTGCCAGCAGCCAATCACGGGGCTCCTACAATGAGCAGTTCTTC

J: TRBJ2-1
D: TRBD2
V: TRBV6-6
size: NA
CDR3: CASSYPQAGGDNEQFF
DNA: TGTGCCAGCAGTTACCCACAAGCGGGGGGCGACAATGAGCAGTTCTTC

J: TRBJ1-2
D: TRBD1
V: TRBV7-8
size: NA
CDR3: CASSWDRDRGGYTF
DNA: TGTGCCAGCAGCTGGGACAGGGACAGGGGGGGCTACACCTTC

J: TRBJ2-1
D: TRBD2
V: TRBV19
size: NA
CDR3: CASGGGDEQFF
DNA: TGTGCCAGCGGGGGGGGCGATGAGCAGTTCTTC

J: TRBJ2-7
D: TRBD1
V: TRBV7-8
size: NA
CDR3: CASSARDSHYEQYF
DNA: TGTGCCAGCAGCGCCCGGGACAGCCACTACGAGCAGTACTTC

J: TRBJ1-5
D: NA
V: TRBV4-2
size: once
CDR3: CASSQDVGGNQPQHF
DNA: TGTGCCAGCAGCCAAGATGTTGGGGGGAATCAGCCCCAGCATTTT

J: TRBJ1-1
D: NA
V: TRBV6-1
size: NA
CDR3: CASSEGGGVRTEAFF
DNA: TGTGCCAGCAGTGAAGGCGGAGGGGTGAGGACTGAAGCTTTCTTT

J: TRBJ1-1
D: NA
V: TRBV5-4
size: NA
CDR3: CASITGGGLDTEAFF
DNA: TGTGCCAGCATCACGGGAGGGGGATTGGACACTGAAGCTTTCTTT

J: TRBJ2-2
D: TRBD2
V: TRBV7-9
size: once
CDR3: CASSPPYLSSGDNTGELFF
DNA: TGTGCCAGCAGCCCCCCTTACCTATCTAGCGGGGACAACACCGGGGAGCTGTTTTTT

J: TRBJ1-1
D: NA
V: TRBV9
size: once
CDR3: CASSVGGGVGSEAFF
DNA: TGTGCCAGCAGCGTAGGCGGCGGAGTAGGCAGTGAAGCTTTCTTT

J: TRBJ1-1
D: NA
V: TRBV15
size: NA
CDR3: CATSRGYASVFYGRGTEAFF
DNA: TGTGCCACCAGCAGAGGGTATGCGAGTGTCTTTTACGGGAGGGGCACTGAAGCTTTCTTT

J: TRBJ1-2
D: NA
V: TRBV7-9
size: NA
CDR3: CSSSLGTGNYGYTF
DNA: TGTTCCAGCAGCTTAGGTACAGGGAACTATGGCTACACCTTC

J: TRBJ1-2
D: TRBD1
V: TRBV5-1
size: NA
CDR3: CASSATGGADYGYTF
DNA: TGCGCCAGCAGCGCGACAGGGGGCGCCGACTATGGCTACACCTTC

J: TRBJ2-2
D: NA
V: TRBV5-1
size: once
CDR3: CASSLDRVNTGELFF
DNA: TGCGCCAGCAGCTTGGACAGGGTAAACACCGGGGAGCTGTTTTTT

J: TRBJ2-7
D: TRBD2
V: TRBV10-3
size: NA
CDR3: CAISEEGSGLSYEQYF
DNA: TGTGCCATCAGTGAGGAGGGTAGCGGGCTTTCCTACGAGCAGTACTTC

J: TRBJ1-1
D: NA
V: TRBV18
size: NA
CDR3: CASSAGTANTEAFF
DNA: TGTGCCAGCTCTGCGGGGACGGCGAACACTGAAGCTTTCTTT

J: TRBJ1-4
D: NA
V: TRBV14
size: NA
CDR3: CASSQAGEKLFF
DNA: TGTGCCAGCAGCCAAGCGGGAGAAAAACTGTTTTTT

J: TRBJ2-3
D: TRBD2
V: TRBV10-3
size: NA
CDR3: CATQRGTDTQYF
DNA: TGTGCCACCCAGCGGGGTACAGATACGCAGTATTTT

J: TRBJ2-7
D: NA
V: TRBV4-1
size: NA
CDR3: CASSQTGESYEQYF
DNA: TGCGCCAGCAGCCAAACAGGTGAATCCTACGAGCAGTACTTC

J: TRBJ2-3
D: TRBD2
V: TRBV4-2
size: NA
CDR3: CASSHRLAEHTSTDTQYF
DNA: TGTGCCAGCAGCCACCGACTAGCGGAACATACTAGCACAGATACGCAGTATTTT

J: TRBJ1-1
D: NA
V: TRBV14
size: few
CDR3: CASSQSMRTEAFF
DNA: TGTGCCAGCAGCCAATCAATGAGGACTGAAGCTTTCTTT

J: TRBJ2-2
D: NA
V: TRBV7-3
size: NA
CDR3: CASSLYGRGRGTGELFF
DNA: TGTGCCAGCAGCTTATACGGCAGGGGAAGGGGCACCGGGGAGCTGTTTTTT

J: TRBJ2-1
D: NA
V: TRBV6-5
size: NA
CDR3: CASSYSGGRYNEQFF
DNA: TGTGCCAGCAGTTACTCGGGGGGGCGGTACAATGAGCAGTTCTTC

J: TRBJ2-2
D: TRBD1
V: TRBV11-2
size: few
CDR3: CASSLFPGTENTGELFF
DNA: TGTGCCAGCAGCTTATTCCCCGGGACAGAGAACACCGGGGAGCTGTTTTTT

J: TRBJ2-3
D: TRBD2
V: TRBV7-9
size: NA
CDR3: CASSSYLSGGPPDTQYF
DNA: TGTGCCAGCAGCTCTTACCTTAGCGGGGGCCCCCCAGATACGCAGTATTTT

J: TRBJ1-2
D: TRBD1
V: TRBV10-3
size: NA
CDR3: CAISEPGGGYTF
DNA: TGTGCCATCAGTGAGCCAGGGGGCGGCTACACCTTC

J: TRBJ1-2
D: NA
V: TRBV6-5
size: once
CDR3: CASRRSKGYGYTF
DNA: TGTGCCAGCCGGAGGTCAAAGGGCTATGGCTACACCTTC

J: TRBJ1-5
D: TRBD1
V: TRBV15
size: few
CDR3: CATSRGQGNLQEPQHF
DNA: TGTGCCACCAGCAGGGGACAGGGTAACCTACAAGAGCCCCAGCATTTT

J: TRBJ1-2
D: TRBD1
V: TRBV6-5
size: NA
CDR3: CATTKTGLLPYGYTF
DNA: TGTGCCACCACCAAGACAGGGCTTCTTCCCTATGGCTACACCTTC

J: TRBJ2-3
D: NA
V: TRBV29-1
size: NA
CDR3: CSAAGQGGTDTQYF
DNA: TGCAGCGCTGCGGGGCAGGGCGGCACAGATACGCAGTATTTT

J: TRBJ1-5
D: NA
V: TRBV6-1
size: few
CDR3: CASSAQQNQPQHF
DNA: TGTGCCAGCAGTGCCCAACAGAATCAGCCCCAGCATTTT

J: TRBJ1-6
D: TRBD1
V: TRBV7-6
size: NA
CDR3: CASSLQPGGNSPLHF
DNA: TGTGCCAGCAGCTTACAGCCAGGGGGTAATTCACCCCTCCACTTT

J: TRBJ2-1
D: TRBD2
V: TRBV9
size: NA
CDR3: CASSSAGRPYNEQFF
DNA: TGTGCCAGCAGCTCAGCGGGACGCCCCTACAATGAGCAGTTCTTC

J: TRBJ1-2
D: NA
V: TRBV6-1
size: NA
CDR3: CASSRTAIYGYTF
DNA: TGTGCCAGCAGTCGGACAGCGATCTATGGCTACACCTTC

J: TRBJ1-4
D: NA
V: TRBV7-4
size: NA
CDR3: CARPLVGDEKLFF
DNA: TGTGCCAGACCGCTCGTAGGGGATGAAAAACTGTTTTTT

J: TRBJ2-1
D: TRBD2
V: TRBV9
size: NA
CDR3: CASSILAGGLYNEQFF
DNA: TGTGCCAGCAGCATCTTAGCGGGGGGGCTTTACAATGAGCAGTTCTTC